The clone carrying this TCR beta chain was counted at least ten times. Its antigen is not known. This sample was taken from a study of CD8+CD57+ T cells in acquired aplastic anemia. The template used for profiling TCR beta VDJ and CDR3 was genomic DNA. Using its own MiXCR run on the reads, TCRdb lists one record per CDR3 protein. The table lists over 150,000 distinct CDR3 sequences, over 50% of them singletons. Study conclusions and caveats: Patients had approximately 29 CD8+ CDR3 sequences in common with controls (the shared set).

Sequencing was done on patients that had shown CD8+CD57+ cell expansion by flow cytometry. When blood sampling took place, the patients had received no therapy. This CDR3 is built from 15 residues. Germline V lookup: CDR1 SGHAT, CDR2 FQDESV (reference sequence). J lost 7 bases, V lost 1 base, and 8 bases had no gene match. The chain employs TRBV11-1 and TRBJ1-2; 8 bases map to TRBD1. The clonotype comes from a human donor with aplastic anemia. Sequenced sample: sorted CD4+, CD8+, or CD8+CD57+ T cells (not recorded which) from PBMCs. The CDR3 region is CASSLDQDRVGGYTF. CDR3 DNA: TGTGCCAGCAGCTTAGACCAGGACAGGGTTGGTGGCTACACCTTC.